Below are 22 T cell receptor beta chains sequenced from a single sample in a study of T cell changes during pregnancy in multiple sclerosis (dated by TCRdb to the late 2010s). Library construction relied on the immunoSEQ multiplex PCR assay. Not all clones reach the TCRdb copy of this immuneACCESS table, which keeps in-frame sequences only. Checked studies attribute under half of the gap to unresolved V genes and leave the rest unexplained. For this sample the table gives approximately 21,000 clones, of which around 89% were detected only once. The top ten clonotypes cover around 7% of the sample. The sequenced sample was CD8+ T cells from peripheral blood mononuclear cells, obtained in the third trimester of pregnancy. Receptors originate from a female donor in good health, enrolled as a control in a pregnancy study.

This clone was detected only once. The rearrangement links TRBV13 to TRBJ2-3, with 11 bases aligning to TRBD2. V trimming: 5 bases; J trimming: 4 bases; junction bases outside the gene matches: 5. The length of the CDR3 is 15 residues. Germline loops: CDR1 PRHDT, CDR2 FYEKMQ (reference sequence). CDR3 nucleotides: TGTGCCAGCAGCACTCCGACTAGCGGGGCAGATACGCAGTATTTT. Its protein is CASSTPTSGADTQYF. Variable domain in full (rest from reference TRBV13 and TRBJ2-3): AAGVIQSPRHLIKEKRETATLKCYPIPRHDTVYWYQQGPGQDPQFLISFYEKMQSDKGSIPDRFSAQQFSDYHSELNMSSLELGDSALYFCASSTPTSGADTQYFGPGTRLTVL.

This chain joins TRBV12-5 and TRBJ2-7; TRBD2 matches at 11 bases. After removal of 6 bases from V and 0 bases from J, the junction contained 7 bases not matched to a gene. The length of the CDR3 is 16 residues. The germline V gene has CDR1 LGHNT and CDR2 FRNRAP. CDR3 sequence reads: CASGIGLAGYSYEQYF. CDR3 DNA: TGTGCTAGTGGGATTGGACTAGCGGGTTACTCCTACGAGCAGTACTTC. The full variable domain, with the rest looked up from reference TRBV12-5 and TRBJ2-7, is DARVTQTPRHKVTEMGQEVTMRCQPILGHNTVFWYRQTMMQGLELLAYFRNRAPLDDSGMPKDRFSAEMPDATLATLKIQPSEPRDSAVYFCASGIGLAGYSYEQYFGPGTRLTVT.

V usage is TRBV5-1 and J usage is TRBJ2-1; D is ambiguous. Per the germline V gene, CDR1 is SGHRS and CDR2 is YFSETQ. The CDR3 consists of 14 residues. V lost 2 bases and J 9 bases, leaving 15 bases between the germline ends. Written as DNA, the CDR3 is TGCGCCAGCAGCTTCGAGGCTCTGTCGGGTGAGCAGTTCTTC. This codes for CASSFEALSGEQFF.

This chain connects TRBV6-1 to TRBJ2-2; D ambiguous. Trimming removed 11 bases at V and 4 bases at J, with 5 bases between. The length of the CDR3 is 10 residues. CDR1 is MNHNS and CDR2 is SASEGT in the germline V gene. The CDR3 DNA follows: TGTGCCGACTCCACCGGGGAGCTGTTTTTT. Its protein is CADSTGELFF.

CDR3 bases: TGTGCCAGCAGCCCGCTAGAGACAGTTCCCGTAGCCAAAAACATTCAGTACTTC. As protein: CASSPLETVPVAKNIQYF. This chain uses TRBV4-2 with TRBJ2-4, with D maybe TRBD1 (5 bases). CDR1 and CDR2 (germline): LGHNA, YNFKEQ. CDR3 length equals 18 residues. V lost 4 bases and J 0 bases, leaving 19 bases between the germline ends.

The rearrangement uses TRBV27 and TRBJ2-5, with TRBD2 identical over 15 bases. The CDR3 runs 15 residues. Looked up from germline, CDR1 is MNHEY and CDR2 is SMNVEV (reference sequence). With 5 bases clipped from V and 6 bases from J, the junction kept 4 bases outside the gene matches. The CDR3 nucleotides read TGTGCCAGCAGTCCGGGACTAGCGGGGGGTCAGACCCAGTACTTC. This codes for CASSPGLAGGQTQYF.

The V gene is TRBV7-2, the J gene TRBJ2-7; no firm D call. This CDR3 is built from 11 residues. From germline, CDR1 is SGHTA and CDR2 FQGNSA. Deletions cut 4 bases from V and 3 bases from J, with 4 bases between. Here the CDR3 DNA reads TGTGCCAGCAGCTATTACTACGAGCAGTACTTC. Translating gives CASSYYYEQYF. The full variable domain, with the rest looked up from reference TRBV7-2 and TRBJ2-7, is GAGVSQSPSNKVTEKGKDVELRCDPISGHTALYWYRQSLGQGLEFLIYFQGNSAPDKSGLPSDRFSAERTGGSVSTLTIQRTQQEDSAVYLCASSYYYEQYFGPGTRLTVT.

This chain connects TRBV15 to TRBJ2-4, with 7 bases identical to TRBD1. Germline V gene data show CDR1 as LNHNV and CDR2 as YYDKDF (reference sequence). The trim removed 4 bases at V and 9 bases at J, leaving 3 bases unmatched. This CDR3 contains 12 residues. The CDR3 DNA sequence: TGTGCCACCAGCACGCGGACAGGCATTCAGTACTTC. Residues: CATSTRTGIQYF.

The J gene is TRBJ2-1, the V gene TRBV7-2, with 9 bases aligning to TRBD2. The germline V gene has CDR1 SGHTA and CDR2 FQGNSA. This CDR3 is 18 amino acids long. With 1 base clipped from V and 6 bases from J, the junction kept 13 bases outside the gene matches. In DNA form, the CDR3 reads TGTGCCAGCAGCTTAGGGCTAGCGGGATGGTCCGCCAGCAATGAGCAGTTCTTC. Translation: CASSLGLAGWSASNEQFF. Looking up the rest from reference TRBV7-2 and TRBJ2-1 gives the full variable domain: GAGVSQSPSNKVTEKGKDVELRCDPISGHTALYWYRQSLGQGLEFLIYFQGNSAPDKSGLPSDRFSAERTGGSVSTLTIQRTQQEDSAVYLCASSLGLAGWSASNEQFFGPGTRLTVL.

The chain uses TRBV27 and TRBJ2-7, with 8 bases matching TRBD1. This CDR3 spans 15 amino acids. The V gene's germline CDR1 is MNHEY and CDR2 SMNVEV (reference sequence). V trimming: 4 bases; J trimming: 1 base; junction bases outside the gene matches: 6. CDR3 DNA: TGTGCCAGCAGTTCCGGGACAGGCTGGTCCTACGAGCAGTACTTC. This sequence encodes CASSSGTGWSYEQYF.

The chain couples TRBV4-2 to TRBJ2-3; 10 bases are shared with TRBD1. Germline assignment: CDR1 LGHNA and CDR2 YNFKEQ. Trimming at V came to 6 bases and at J to 1 base, leaving 4 bases not matched to a gene. This CDR3 region has 15 residues. In DNA, the CDR3 is TGTGCCAGCAGTCATGGACAGGGGGGCACAGATACGCAGTATTTT. It is translated as CASSHGQGGTDTQYF.

The chain recombines TRBV5-8 with TRBJ2-7; TRBD2 is a possible D gene (7 bases). Germline values: CDR1 SGHTS, CDR2 YDEGEE. V was cut by 0 bases and J by 3 bases, with 13 bases left in between. The CDR3 loop spans 15 amino acids. CDR3 loop: CASSLVKGGIYEQYF. CDR3 nucleotide sequence: TGTGCCAGCAGCTTGGTAAAGGGGGGGATCTACGAGCAGTACTTC.

The J gene is TRBJ2-5, the V gene TRBV9; D might be TRBD2 (5 bases). Trimming removed 3 bases at V and 4 bases at J, with 13 bases between. Germline V lookup: CDR1 SGDLS, CDR2 YYNGEE. The CDR3 has 14 residues. The CDR3 here is CASSDEGSRETQYF. The CDR3 DNA sequence: TGTGCCAGCAGCGACGAGGGCTCGCGAGAGACCCAGTACTTC.

The chain couples TRBV19 to TRBJ2-7; 13 bases align to TRBD2. Germline values: CDR1 LNHDA, CDR2 SQIVND (reference sequence). The ends lost 4 bases at V and 4 bases at J; junction bases unmatched: 4. This CDR3 spans 15 amino acids. DNA for the CDR3: TGTGCCAGTAGTAACAGGACTAGCGGGAGTTACGAGCAGTACTTC. Residues: CASSNRTSGSYEQYF.

The chain uses TRBV27 and TRBJ2-2; D call uncertain. The CDR3 has 15 amino acids. In germline, CDR1 is MNHEY, CDR2 SMNVEV (reference sequence). Trimming left V 4 bases short and J 4 bases short, with 13 bases between. The CDR3 nucleotides are TGTGCCAGCAGTTCCCGCTCAGACACCACCGGGGAGCTGTTTTTT. It specifies CASSSRSDTTGELFF.

This chain uses TRBV5-4 with TRBJ1-1, with TRBD1 as a possible D gene (5 bases). Germline CDR1 reads SGHNT; CDR2 reads YYREEE (reference sequence). This CDR3 has 13 amino acids. The V end was cut by 4 bases, the J end by 0 bases, with 7 bases between. The CDR3 spells CASSPRVNTEAFF. CDR3 in DNA: TGTGCCAGCAGCCCCAGGGTGAACACTGAAGCTTTCTTT.

This rearrangement joins TRBV18 to TRBJ2-7; D remains unclear. V lost 4 bases, J lost 4 bases, and 8 bases lay in between. The length of the CDR3 is 12 residues. Germline CDR1 and CDR2: KGHSH and LQKENI. The chain's CDR3 is CASSLPPYEQYF. CDR3 nucleotide sequence: TGTGCCAGCTCACTCCCCCCGTACGAGCAGTACTTC.

The genes are TRBV9 and TRBJ2-7, with D possibly matching TRBD1 (5 bases). V lost 0 bases to trimming and J lost 6 bases, with 16 bases between them. CDR3 length: 15 amino acids. CDR1 and CDR2 (germline): SGDLS, YYNGEE. Here the CDR3 DNA reads TGTGCCAGCAGCGTAGAATCAGGGTTTTTGGGCGAGCAGTACTTC. Translation gives CASSVESGFLGEQYF. Supplemented by reference TRBV9 and TRBJ2-7, the full variable domain reads DSGVTQTPKHLITATGQRVTLRCSPRSGDLSVYWYQQSLDQGLQFLIQYYNGEERAKGNILERFSAQQFPDLHSELNLSSLELGDSALYFCASSVESGFLGEQYFGPGTRLTVT.

This CDR3 reads CASSLGRAPFF. CDR3 nucleotides: TGTGCCAGCAGCTTGGGCAGGGCCCCGTTCTTC. The V and J genes are TRBV5-6 and TRBJ2-1; TRBD1 is a possible D gene (5 bases). This CDR3 is 11 amino acids long. Germline lookup yields CDR1 SGHDT and CDR2 YYEEEE. V was cut by 0 bases and J by 15 bases, with 10 bases left in between.

This chain uses TRBV19 with TRBJ2-2; D possibly corresponds to TRBD1 (6 bases). This CDR3 has 15 residues. Between the trimmed V and J ends, which lost 3 bases and 0 bases, there was a span of 8 bases. The germline V gene encodes CDR1 LNHDA and CDR2 SQIVND (reference sequence). The CDR3 loop is CASSISGANTGELFF. The CDR3 nucleotides read TGTGCCAGTAGTATTTCAGGGGCGAACACCGGGGAGCTGTTTTTT.

The gene calls are TRBV5-6 and TRBJ2-6; D possibly corresponds to TRBD2 (5 bases). Trimming took off 4 bases at V and 4 bases at J, with 12 bases between the two ends. Germline V gene data show CDR1 as SGHDT and CDR2 as YYEEEE. CDR3 length: 15 residues. In DNA form, the CDR3 reads TGTGCCAGCAGCCCTTGGGAGTACGGGGCCAACGTCCTGACTTTC. Protein: CASSPWEYGANVLTF.

V and J are TRBV28 and TRBJ2-6, with a possible D match to TRBD2 (5 bases). Trimming shortened V by 5 bases and J by 0 bases, and 11 bases separated the two germline ends. CDR3 length: 16 residues. The germline V gene encodes CDR1 MDHEN and CDR2 SYDVKM. CDR3 nucleotides: TGTGCCAGCAGTAACGGACGGGACTCTGGGGCCAACGTCCTGACTTTC. The encoded protein is CASSNGRDSGANVLTF.